The present TCR beta chain was sequenced within a study of T cells in women clearing cervical HPV infection. This CDR3 has 17 amino acids. The ends lost 3 bases at V and 3 bases at J; junction bases unmatched: 11. CDR1 and CDR2 (germline): DFQATT, SNEGSKA (reference sequence). On this clone itself: The DNA ends 3 residues before the CDR3 does, and the rest of the CDR3 is filled in from the germline J gene.

Only in-frame clones appear in the TCRdb table, and some are missing; sequencing was by immunoSEQ multiplex PCR. The sample has around 19,000 clones. This sequence was found in a woman between 18 and 70 years old with a cervical HPV16 infection that either progressed to CIN3+ or cleared (not recorded which). The specimen sequenced was blood buffy coat. The chain joins TRBV20-1 to TRBJ1-5; 10 nucleotides agree with TRBD1. The covered CDR3 bases are TGCAGTGCTAGCGGCAGGACAGGGGGAACGGACAATCAGCCC. It specifies CSASGRTGGTDNQP. The complete CDR3 reads CSASGRTGGTDNQPQHF.